These T cell receptor beta chains were read from a single sample in a study of T cell therapy after organ transplantation. Only in-frame clones appear in the TCRdb table, and some are missing; sequencing was by immunoSEQ multiplex PCR. The sample holds 50,000 or so clones, 85% to 95% seen once. Their antigens remain unidentified. The sample in question was CD8+ T cells from blood, obtained before autologous CMV-specific T cell therapy. Receptor source: a human patient who had received a solid organ transplant and had CMV disease. CDR3s include the opening cysteine and the closing phenylalanine or tryptophan. D genes are given only for firm matches. A row's size may be missing; if present it is once, few, many or a size class.

clone size | D gene | J gene | V gene | CDR3 protein | CDR3 DNA
NA | NA | TRBJ2-6 | TRBV27 | CASSLITGRSGANVLTF | TGTGCCAGCAGTTTAATTACAGGCCGCTCTGGGGCCAACGTCCTGACTTTC
NA | NA | TRBJ1-2 | TRBV19 | CASSSEYGYTF | TGTGCCAGTAGCAGCGAGTACGGCTACACCTTC
NA | NA | TRBJ2-2 | TRBV27 | CASSLFRLNTGELFF | TGTGCCAGCAGTTTATTTCGTTTGAACACCGGGGAGCTGTTTTTT
once | TRBD1 | TRBJ2-7 | TRBV30 | CAWGPGTGNEQYF | TGTGCCTGGGGCCCCGGGACAGGGAACGAGCAGTACTTC
once | TRBD2 | TRBJ2-1 | TRBV5-6 | CASSTPALAGVYNEQFF | TGTGCCAGCAGCACACCTGCCTTAGCGGGGGTGTACAATGAGCAGTTCTTC
NA | TRBD2 | TRBJ2-5 | TRBV6-5 | CASRLLAWETQYF | TGTGCCAGCAGGCTACTAGCGTGGGAGACCCAGTACTTC
NA | NA | TRBJ1-1 | TRBV7-2 | CASSLDPDMNTEAFF | TGTGCCAGCAGCTTAGATCCGGATATGAACACTGAAGCTTTCTTT
NA | NA | TRBJ1-5 | TRBV29-1 | CSTGDADQPQHF | TGCAGCACTGGGGATGCCGATCAGCCCCAGCATTTT
NA | NA | TRBJ2-7 | TRBV15 | CATSGQQYEQYF | TGTGCCACCTCGGGACAACAATACGAGCAGTACTTC
NA | NA | TRBJ1-2 | TRBV19 | CASSIGTTVLEGDFFYGYTF | TGTGCCAGTAGTATCGGGACGACAGTGCTTGAGGGCGATTTCTTTTATGGCTACACCTTC
NA | NA | TRBJ1-2 | TRBV19 | CASSTPRGASSYYGYTF | TGTGCCAGTAGTACGCCAAGGGGGGCTTCCTCCTACTATGGCTACACCTTC
NA | TRBD1 | TRBJ1-3 | TRBV12-5 | CASGNLQGATGNTIYF | TGTGCTAGTGGTAACTTACAGGGGGCTACTGGAAACACCATATATTTT
NA | TRBD1 | TRBJ1-5 | TRBV7-9 | CASSHDRGLSNQPQHF | TGTGCCAGCAGCCACGACAGGGGTCTGAGCAATCAGCCCCAGCATTTT
NA | TRBD1 | TRBJ1-3 | TRBV9 | CASGPPNTGVGNTIYF | TGTGCCAGCGGCCCACCTAACACAGGGGTTGGAAACACCATATATTTT
NA | NA | TRBJ1-2 | TRBV29-1 | CSVEAQGGYGYTF | TGCAGCGTTGAAGCCCAGGGTGGCTATGGCTACACCTTC
NA | TRBD2 | TRBJ2-5 | TRBV7-9 | CASSLSTGGTRETQYF | TGTGCCAGCAGCCTTAGTACCGGGGGGACCCGGGAGACCCAGTACTTC
NA | TRBD2 | TRBJ2-2 | TRBV7-9 | CASSPIQLAANTGELFF | TGTGCCAGCAGCCCTATCCAACTAGCGGCGAACACCGGGGAGCTGTTTTTT
NA | TRBD1 | TRBJ1-1 | TRBV27 | CASSLGQGLEAFF | TGTGCCAGCAGTTTGGGACAGGGCCTTGAAGCTTTCTTT
NA | NA | TRBJ1-2 | TRBV7-9 | CASSLGDSLNYGYTF | TGTGCCAGCAGCTTAGGGGATTCGCTTAACTATGGCTACACCTTC
NA | NA | TRBJ1-2 | TRBV6-4 | CASSAGPGGYGYTF | TGTGCCAGCAGTGCCGGGCCCGGGGGCTATGGCTACACCTTC
NA | NA | TRBJ1-1 | TRBV2 | CAREGSRGDAEAFF | TGTGCCAGGGAAGGGAGCAGGGGCGATGCTGAAGCTTTCTTT
NA | NA | TRBJ1-6 | TRBV6-5 | CASSFKGVYSPLHF | TGTGCCAGCAGTTTCAAGGGGGTGTATTCACCCCTCCACTTT
NA | NA | TRBJ1-2 | TRBV19 | CASSPTPGYTF | TGTGCCAGTAGCCCTACCCCTGGCTACACCTTC
NA | NA | TRBJ1-1 | TRBV6-6 | CASSLTVDMNTEAFF | TGTGCCAGCAGTTTGACAGTTGACATGAACACTGAAGCTTTCTTT
once | NA | TRBJ2-2 | TRBV11-2 | CASSLARGANTGELFF | TGTGCCAGCAGCTTAGCGCGGGGAGCGAACACCGGGGAGCTGTTTTTT
NA | NA | TRBJ1-3 | TRBV4-1 | CASSQELAAGNTIYF | TGCGCCAGCAGCCAAGAACTTGCCGCTGGAAACACCATATATTTT
NA | NA | TRBJ2-7 | TRBV4-3 | CASSQDRASYEQYF | TGCGCCAGCAGCCAAGATAGGGCCAGCTACGAGCAGTACTTC
NA | NA | TRBJ1-1 | TRBV6-6 | CASSYPDRNTEAFF | TGTGCCAGCAGTTACCCCGACAGGAACACTGAAGCTTTCTTT
NA | TRBD2 | TRBJ2-7 | TRBV5-4 | CASRDTGGEQYF | TGTGCCAGCAGGGACACCGGGGGGGAGCAGTACTTC
NA | NA | TRBJ1-3 | TRBV4-2 | CASSQDGTFGGSFTGNTIYF | TGTGCCAGCAGCCAAGACGGAACGTTCGGGGGCTCTTTTACTGGAAACACCATATATTTT
NA | TRBD1 | TRBJ2-3 | TRBV4-1 | CASSPLGTGGADTQYF | TGCGCCAGCAGCCCGCTAGGGACAGGGGGCGCAGATACGCAGTATTTT
NA | NA | TRBJ2-7 | TRBV4-3 | CASSQDPSTDFYEQYF | TGCGCCAGCAGCCAAGATCCCTCGACAGATTTCTACGAGCAGTACTTC
NA | TRBD1 | TRBJ2-2 | TRBV7-9 | CASSLLTGRTGELFF | TGTGCCAGCAGCTTGTTGACAGGGCGCACCGGGGAGCTGTTTTTT
few | NA | TRBJ1-5 | TRBV19 | CATRYHREGQPQHF | TGTGCCACAAGATACCACAGGGAGGGTCAGCCCCAGCATTTT
NA | TRBD2 | TRBJ2-1 | TRBV14 | CASSQGSSGTLSSYNEQFF | TGTGCCAGCAGCCAAGGAAGTAGCGGGACCCTTAGCTCCTACAATGAGCAGTTCTTC
NA | NA | TRBJ1-1 | TRBV6-6 | CASSYSKNTEAFF | TGTGCCAGCAGTTACTCGAAGAACACTGAAGCTTTCTTT
NA | NA | TRBJ2-7 | TRBV19 | CASSSGTHEQYF | TGTGCCAGTAGTTCCGGCACACACGAGCAGTACTTC
NA | TRBD1 | TRBJ1-1 | TRBV15 | CATSSDWTGALNTEAFF | TGTGCCACCAGCAGCGATTGGACAGGAGCTCTGAACACTGAAGCTTTCTTT
once | TRBD2 | TRBJ2-1 | TRBV27 | CASRDPGLAYNEQFF | TGTGCCAGCAGGGACCCGGGACTAGCGTACAATGAGCAGTTCTTC
NA | TRBD1 | TRBJ1-1 | TRBV5-8 | CASSLVGQGGNTEAFF | TGTGCCAGCAGCTTGGTCGGACAGGGAGGGAACACTGAAGCTTTCTTT
NA | NA | TRBJ2-3 | TRBV9 | CASSVGGAATDTQYF | TGTGCCAGCAGCGTAGGAGGGGCCGCCACAGATACGCAGTATTTT
NA | NA | TRBJ1-2 | TRBV7-9 | CASSSSMGNGYTF | TGTGCCAGCAGCTCCAGCATGGGAAATGGCTACACCTTC
NA | NA | TRBJ2-1 | TRBV11-2 | CASSFNPSFGSYNEQFF | TGTGCCAGCAGCTTCAACCCTAGCTTTGGGTCCTACAATGAGCAGTTCTTC
NA | NA | TRBJ1-1 | TRBV6-5 | CASRLGQGNTEAFF | TGTGCCAGCAGACTGGGGCAGGGGAACACTGAAGCTTTCTTT
NA | NA | TRBJ2-7 | TRBV4-2 | CASSPRQGGYEQYF | TGTGCCAGCAGCCCCCGACAGGGAGGCTACGAGCAGTACTTC
NA | NA | TRBJ2-5 | TRBV5-1 | CASSPQGLHETQYF | TGCGCCAGCAGCCCCCAAGGGCTTCATGAGACCCAGTACTTC
NA | TRBD2 | TRBJ2-1 | TRBV5-1 | CASSLEGLAAYNEQFF | TGCGCCAGCAGCTTGGAAGGACTAGCGGCCTACAATGAGCAGTTCTTC
NA | TRBD1 | TRBJ2-6 | TRBV4-3 | CASSQGDSGSGANVLTF | TGCGCCAGCAGCCAAGGGGACAGCGGCTCTGGGGCCAACGTCCTGACTTTC
NA | NA | TRBJ2-3 | TRBV7-9 | CASSLASSSDTQYF | TGTGCCAGCAGCTTAGCGTCGTCCTCAGATACGCAGTATTTT
NA | NA | TRBJ1-2 | TRBV6-5 | CASSYGGSGGYTF | TGTGCCAGCAGTTACGGGGGGTCGGGTGGCTACACCTTC
NA | NA | TRBJ2-3 | TRBV11-2 | CASQTVGSEGDTQYF | TGTGCCAGCCAAACCGTCGGGAGCGAGGGGGATACGCAGTATTTT
NA | NA | TRBJ2-7 | TRBV10-1 | CASSDLTPGQSYEQYF | TGCGCCAGCAGTGATCTTACTCCGGGACAATCCTACGAGCAGTACTTC
NA | TRBD1 | TRBJ1-1 | TRBV6-5 | CASSSAGQAFF | TGTGCCAGCAGCTCCGCGGGACAGGCTTTCTTT
NA | NA | TRBJ2-3 | TRBV4-2 | CASSQESGVTRTDTQYF | TGTGCCAGCAGCCAAGAGTCCGGAGTAACACGGACAGATACGCAGTATTTT
NA | NA | TRBJ1-1 | TRBV6-5 | CASSSFKNTEAFF | TGTGCCAGCAGTTCTTTTAAGAACACTGAAGCTTTCTTT
NA | TRBD1 | TRBJ1-1 | TRBV6-5 | CASSYSPTGVHTEAFF | TGTGCCAGCAGTTACTCACCGACAGGGGTACACACTGAAGCTTTCTTT
NA | NA | TRBJ1-1 | TRBV2 | CASSDGEGRNTEAFF | TGTGCCAGCAGTGATGGCGAGGGAAGGAACACTGAAGCTTTCTTT